This T cell receptor beta chain appears in the sequencing data of a study of cytomegalovirus exposure and HLA in healthy donors. It was with 60 Vbeta and 13 Jbeta primers that the PCR ran. Profiled with immunoSEQ multiplex PCR; TCRdb holds only in-frame clones, not every one. The table records fewer than 250,000 clones, around 76% of them present only once. Trimming cost V 8 bases and J 0 bases; bases outside gene matches: 14. The germline V gene has CDR1 PRHDT and CDR2 FYEKMQ (reference sequence). The CDR3 spans 17 residues. For this clone: Its antigen is as yet unknown.

Whole-study findings and limits: A later analysis revealed that TCR association rates differed between HLA loci, peaking at DRB1 and bottoming out at HLA-C.

The sequence derives from a middle-aged man in good health and CMV-seropositive. The genes are TRBV13 and TRBJ2-7; 9 positions match TRBD2. Source material: PBMCs. The CDR3 coding sequence is TGTGCCAGCTTTCTCCACACACTGACTAGCGGCTCCTACGAGCAGTACTTC. Its protein is CASFLHTLTSGSYEQYF. Variable domain in full (rest from reference TRBV13 and TRBJ2-7): AAGVIQSPRHLIKEKRETATLKCYPIPRHDTVYWYQQGPGQDPQFLISFYEKMQSDKGSIPDRFSAQQFSDYHSELNMSSLELGDSALYFCASFLHTLTSGSYEQYFGPGTRLTVT.